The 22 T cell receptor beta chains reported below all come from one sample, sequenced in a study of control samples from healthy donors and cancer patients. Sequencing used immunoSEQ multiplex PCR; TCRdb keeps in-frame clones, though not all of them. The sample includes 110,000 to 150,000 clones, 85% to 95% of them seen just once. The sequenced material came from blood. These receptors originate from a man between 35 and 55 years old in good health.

In DNA form, the CDR3 reads TGTGCCAGCACCCCGCCGGGCGTCACTGAAGCTTTCTTT. Its translation is CASTPPGVTEAFF. This sequence joins TRBV28 and TRBJ1-1; no clear D gene. The V gene lost 7 bases and the J gene lost 4 bases, with 13 bases spanning the gap. Germline V CDR1 and CDR2: MDHEN, SYDVKM. CDR3 size: 13 residues.

CDR3 sequence (DNA): TGCAGCGTAGGCAGGGGTGAAAACACCATATATTTT. Amino acid sequence: CSVGRGENTIYF. This chain links TRBV29-1 with TRBJ1-3, with TRBD1 as a possible D gene (6 bases). The CDR3 consists of 12 residues. Between the trimmed V and J ends, which lost 6 bases and 6 bases, there was a span of 12 bases. Germline V CDR1 and CDR2: SQVTM, ANQGSEA.

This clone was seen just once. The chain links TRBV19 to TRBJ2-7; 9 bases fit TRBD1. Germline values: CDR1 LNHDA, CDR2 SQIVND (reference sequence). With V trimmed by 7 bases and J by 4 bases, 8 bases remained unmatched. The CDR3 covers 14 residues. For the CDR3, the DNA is TGTGCCAGTAATCAGCAACAGGGGGCTTACGAGCAGTACTTC. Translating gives CASNQQQGAYEQYF.

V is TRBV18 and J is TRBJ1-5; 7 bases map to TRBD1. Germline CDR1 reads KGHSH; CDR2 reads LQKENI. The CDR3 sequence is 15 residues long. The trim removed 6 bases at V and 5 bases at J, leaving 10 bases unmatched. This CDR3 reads CASSPMGQIYQPQHF. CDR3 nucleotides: TGTGCCAGCTCCCCCATGGGACAGATTTATCAGCCCCAGCATTTT.

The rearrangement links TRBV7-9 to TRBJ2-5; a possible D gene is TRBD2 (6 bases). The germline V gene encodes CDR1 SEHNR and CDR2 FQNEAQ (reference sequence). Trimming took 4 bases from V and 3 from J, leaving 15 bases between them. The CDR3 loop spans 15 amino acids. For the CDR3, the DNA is TGTGCCAGCAGCTCCACTACCTGGAGGGAAGAGACCCAGTACTTC. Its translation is CASSSTTWREETQYF.

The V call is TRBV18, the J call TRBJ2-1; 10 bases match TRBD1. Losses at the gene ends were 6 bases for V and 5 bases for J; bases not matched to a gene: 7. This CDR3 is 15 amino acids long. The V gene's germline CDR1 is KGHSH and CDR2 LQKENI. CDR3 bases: TGTGCCAGCTCCCCCGGGACAGGGGTTAACAATGAGCAGTTCTTC. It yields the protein CASSPGTGVNNEQFF. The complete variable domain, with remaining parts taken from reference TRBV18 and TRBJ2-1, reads NAGVMQNPRHLVRRRGQEARLRCSPMKGHSHVYWYRQLPEEGLKFMVYLQKENIIDESGMPKERFSAEFPKEGPSILRIQQVVRGDSAAYFCASSPGTGVNNEQFFGPGTRLTVL.

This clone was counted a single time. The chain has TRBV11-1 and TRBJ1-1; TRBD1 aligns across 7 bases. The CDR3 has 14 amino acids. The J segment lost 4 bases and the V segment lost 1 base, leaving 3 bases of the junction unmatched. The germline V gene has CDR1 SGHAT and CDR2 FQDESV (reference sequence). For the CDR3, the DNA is TGTGCCAGCAGCTTAGTGGCAGGGGGCACTGAAGCTTTCTTT. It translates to CASSLVAGGTEAFF.

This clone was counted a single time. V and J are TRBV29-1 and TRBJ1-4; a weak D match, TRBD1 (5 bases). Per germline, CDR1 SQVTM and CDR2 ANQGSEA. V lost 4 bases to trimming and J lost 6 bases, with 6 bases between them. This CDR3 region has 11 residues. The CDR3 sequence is CSVGGDEKLFF. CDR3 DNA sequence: TGCAGCGTTGGAGGGGATGAAAAACTGTTTTTT.

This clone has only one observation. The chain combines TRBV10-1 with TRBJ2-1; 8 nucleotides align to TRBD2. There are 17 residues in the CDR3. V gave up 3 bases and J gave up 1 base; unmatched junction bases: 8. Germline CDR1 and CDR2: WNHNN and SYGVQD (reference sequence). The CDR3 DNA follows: TGCGCCAGCAGTGAAGGGATCGCGGGAGGTTCCTACAATGAGCAGTTCTTC. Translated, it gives CASSEGIAGGSYNEQFF.

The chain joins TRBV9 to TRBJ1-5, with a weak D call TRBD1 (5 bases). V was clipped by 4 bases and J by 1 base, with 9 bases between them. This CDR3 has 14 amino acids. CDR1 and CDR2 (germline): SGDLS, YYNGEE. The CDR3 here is CASSTRASNQPQHF. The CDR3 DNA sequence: TGTGCCAGCAGCACCAGGGCGAGCAATCAGCCCCAGCATTTT. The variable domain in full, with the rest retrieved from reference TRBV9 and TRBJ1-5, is DSGVTQTPKHLITATGQRVTLRCSPRSGDLSVYWYQQSLDQGLQFLIQYYNGEERAKGNILERFSAQQFPDLHSELNLSSLELGDSALYFCASSTRASNQPQHFGDGTRLSIL.

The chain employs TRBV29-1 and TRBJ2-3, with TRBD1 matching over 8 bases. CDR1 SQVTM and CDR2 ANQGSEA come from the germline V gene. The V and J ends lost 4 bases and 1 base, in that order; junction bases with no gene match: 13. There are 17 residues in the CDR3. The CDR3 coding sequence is TGCAGCGTTGCCCCTACACGGACAGGGTCACGCACAGATACGCAGTATTTT. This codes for CSVAPTRTGSRTDTQYF.

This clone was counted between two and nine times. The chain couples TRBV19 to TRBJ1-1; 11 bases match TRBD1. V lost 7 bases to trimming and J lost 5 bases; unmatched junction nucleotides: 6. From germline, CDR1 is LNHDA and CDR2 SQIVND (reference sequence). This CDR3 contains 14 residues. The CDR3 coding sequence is TGTGCCAGTACCAAGGACAGGGGGCAAACTGAAGCTTTCTTT. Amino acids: CASTKDRGQTEAFF.

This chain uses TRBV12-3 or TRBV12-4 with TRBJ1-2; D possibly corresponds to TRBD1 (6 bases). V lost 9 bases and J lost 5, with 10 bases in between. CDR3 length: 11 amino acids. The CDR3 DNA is TGTGCCAGTTCCGGACAGTATGGCTACACCTTC. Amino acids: CASSGQYGYTF.

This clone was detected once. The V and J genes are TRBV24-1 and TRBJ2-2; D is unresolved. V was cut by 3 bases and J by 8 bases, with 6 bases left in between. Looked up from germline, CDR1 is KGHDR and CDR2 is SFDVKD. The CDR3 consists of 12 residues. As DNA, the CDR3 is TGTGCCACCAGTGATATTACAGGGGAGCTGTTTTTT. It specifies CATSDITGELFF.

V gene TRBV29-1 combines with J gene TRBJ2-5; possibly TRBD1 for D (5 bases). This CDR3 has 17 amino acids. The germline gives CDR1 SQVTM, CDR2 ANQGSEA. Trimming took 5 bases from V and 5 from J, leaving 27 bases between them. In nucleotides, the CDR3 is TGCAGCGTTTGGGGCAGGGCCAGCTTCGGCGGCGCGGAGACCCAGTACTTC. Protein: CSVWGRASFGGAETQYF. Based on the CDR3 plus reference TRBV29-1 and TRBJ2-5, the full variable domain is SAVISQKPSRDICQRGTSLTIQCQVDSQVTMMFWYRQQPGQSLTLIATANQGSEATYESGFVIDKFPISRPNLTFSTLTVSNMSPEDSSIYLCSVWGRASFGGAETQYFGPGTRLLVL.

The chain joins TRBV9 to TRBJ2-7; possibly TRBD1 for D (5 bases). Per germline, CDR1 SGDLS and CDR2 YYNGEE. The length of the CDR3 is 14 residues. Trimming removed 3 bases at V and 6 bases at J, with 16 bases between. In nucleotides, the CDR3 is TGTGCCAGCAGCGAAGGGGCGCGTTCCGGCGAGCAGTACTTC. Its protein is CASSEGARSGEQYF.

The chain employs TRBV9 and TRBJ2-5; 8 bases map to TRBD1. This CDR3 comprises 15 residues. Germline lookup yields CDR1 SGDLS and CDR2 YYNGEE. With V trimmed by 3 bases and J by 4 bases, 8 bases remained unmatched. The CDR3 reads CASSAQGAPRETQYF. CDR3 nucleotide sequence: TGTGCCAGCAGCGCCCAGGGGGCGCCCCGAGAGACCCAGTACTTC.

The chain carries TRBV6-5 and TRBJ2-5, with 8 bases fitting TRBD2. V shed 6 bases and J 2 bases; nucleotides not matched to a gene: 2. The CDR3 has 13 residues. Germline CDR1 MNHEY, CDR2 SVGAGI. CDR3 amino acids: CASRREGQETQYF. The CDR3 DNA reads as TGTGCCAGCAGACGGGAGGGTCAAGAGACCCAGTACTTC.

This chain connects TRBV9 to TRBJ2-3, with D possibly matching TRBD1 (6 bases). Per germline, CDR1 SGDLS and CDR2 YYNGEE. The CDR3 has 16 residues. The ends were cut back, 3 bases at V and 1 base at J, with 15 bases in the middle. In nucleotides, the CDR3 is TGTGCCAGCAGCGCCTCATTACAGGGACGCACAGATACGCAGTATTTT. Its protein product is CASSASLQGRTDTQYF.

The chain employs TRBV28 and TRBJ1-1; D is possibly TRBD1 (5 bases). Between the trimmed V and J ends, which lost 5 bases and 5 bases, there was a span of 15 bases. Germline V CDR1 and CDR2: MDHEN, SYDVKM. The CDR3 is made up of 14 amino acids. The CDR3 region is CASSRARAGTEAFF. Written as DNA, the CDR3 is TGTGCCAGCAGTCGCGCTAGGGCAGGGACTGAAGCTTTCTTT.

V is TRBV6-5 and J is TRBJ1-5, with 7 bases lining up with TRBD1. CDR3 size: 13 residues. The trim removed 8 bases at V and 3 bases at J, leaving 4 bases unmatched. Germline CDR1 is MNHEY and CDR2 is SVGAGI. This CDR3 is CASRQGNNQPQHF. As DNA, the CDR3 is TGTGCCAGCCGACAGGGAAACAATCAGCCCCAGCATTTT.

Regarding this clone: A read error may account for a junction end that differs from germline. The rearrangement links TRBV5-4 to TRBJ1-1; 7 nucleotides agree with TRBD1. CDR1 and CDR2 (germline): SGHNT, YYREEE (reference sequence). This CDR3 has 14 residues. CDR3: CASSTGALNTKAFF. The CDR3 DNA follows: TGTGCCAGCAGCACAGGGGCACTGAACACTAAAGCTTTCTTT. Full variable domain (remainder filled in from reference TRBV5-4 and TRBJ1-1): ETGVTQSPTHLIKTRGQQVTLRCSSQSGHNTVSWYQQALGQGPQFIFQYYREEENGRGNFPPRFSGLQFPNYSSELNVNALELDDSALYLCASSTGALNTKAFFGQGTRLTVV.